This section outlines one T cell receptor beta chain sequence together with its context. This clone appeared once. The antigen it recognizes is unknown. No qualities accompany the bases; no much larger clone lies one base away. Mismatch repair deficiency in every enrolled patient was established by polymerase chain reaction or immunohistochemistry. A few patients who responded to pembrolizumab therapy underwent TCR sequencing. The phase II trial prospectively evaluated PD-1 blockade with pembrolizumab in advanced mismatch repair-deficient cancers, independent of tissue of origin. Peripheral blood T cell samples were serially collected before and at multiple times after PD-1 blockade was started. Blood sampling time points were reported as weeks after the first dose of pembrolizumab. Libraries were made using the immunoSEQ multiplex PCR assay. Here the immuneACCESS table is served through TCRdb, limited to in-frame sequences with V and J called. Missing clones are a known gap in these copies; in checked studies unresolved V genes cover under half, and the rest lacks a known reason. In this sample the table shows about 79,000 clones, around 80% of which occur a single time. 5% to 7% of the sample is taken by the ten largest.

This record comes from a study of PD-1 blockade in mismatch repair-deficient tumors (TCRdb year 2017). General notes on the study: Between late 2013 and September 2016, the trial enrolled 80 to 95 consecutive patients with 12 types of mismatch repair-deficient cancer, all of whom had received prior treatment and were progressing. Deep sequencing of TCR CDR3 regions was used to track tumor-associated T cell clones in peripheral blood of patients responding to PD-1 blockade. Broader findings and caveats from the paper: Clones residing in the tumor, which were often undetectable in blood before treatment, expanded quickly after pembrolizumab and then contracted, generally before radiologic responses.

V has 4 bases trimmed and J has 5 bases trimmed; junction bases matching no gene number 9. The CDR3 contains 16 residues, cysteine and phenylalanine counted. Only CDR3 DNA is held: 48 bases, read in frame from base 1. Taken from the germline V gene, the CDR1 and CDR2 loops are SGHAT and FQNNGV. This TCR came from an adult with mismatch repair-deficient cancer. Rearrangement joined TRBV11-2 to TRBJ2-7; 12 central nucleotides agree with TRBD2. Here the sequenced sample was peripheral blood, taken 44 weeks after starting pembrolizumab. The nucleotide sequence is given as TGTGCCAGCAGCTACCTAGCGGGAGGGCCGTTCCACGAGCAGTACTTC. Its amino acids are CASSYLAGGPFHEQYF. The CDR3, completed at both ends by the reference TRBV11-2 and TRBJ2-7 genes, gives the full variable domain EAGVAQSPRYKIIEKRQSVAFWCNPISGHATLYWYQQILGQGPKLLIQFQNNGVVDDSQLPKDRFSAERLKGVDSTLKIQPAKLEDSAVYLCASSYLAGGPFHEQYFGPGTRLTVT.